This T cell receptor (beta chain) was found in a study of shared clonotypes between healthy human individuals. A split of CD4+ cells into CD45RA+ naive and CD45RA-negative memory subsets was performed. Original data processing: For the immunoSEQ data, sequences were junction-only without quality scores, so filtering differed. Assay used: immunoSEQ multiplex PCR; TCRdb lists only in-frame clones, some missing. V and J calls plus clone size are reproduced from that table; the DNA served to infer D and trimming. The data contain hundreds of thousands of clones, around two thirds of them singletons. CDR1 is SGHRS, CDR2 YFSETQ, per germline. The CDR3 sequence is 14 residues long. V lost 0 bases and J lost 2, with 7 bases in between. This clone was recorded only once. The sample holds other DNA sequences that translate to the same CDR3.

The sequencing sample was made of memory CD4+ T cells sorted from blood. Subset indicated: CD45RA-negative fraction. The TCR was taken from a woman aged 30 to 39 in good health. The chain is built from TRBV5-1 and TRBJ2-3, with TRBD1 as a possible D gene (6 bases). CDR3 in amino acids: CASSLGDNTDTQYF. The CDR3 DNA sequence: TGCGCCAGCAGCTTGGGGGACAACACAGATACGCAGTATTTT.